This entry describes one T cell receptor beta chain. Its antigen is not yet known. No base qualities exist here, and no much larger clone lies one base off it. Ficoll-Paque density gradient centrifugation was the method used to isolate PBMCs. Reads for this sample came from an Illumina NovaSeq 6000. TCRalpha and TCRbeta cDNA libraries were constructed by 5'RACE with constant-segment primers, with sample barcodes and unique molecular identifiers being introduced. RNA was extracted from every sample with Trizol reagent. Amplification of the libraries took two PCR steps, and the second step added a second sample barcode plus Illumina TruSeq adapters. Sequencing of libraries was performed on an Illumina NovaSeq with 2 x 150 bp paired-end reads. Under the source paper's analysis protocol: With migec v1.2.7, reads were demultiplexed and then collapsed into UMI-guided consensus sequences. Using mixcr v2.1.11, UMI consensuses were aligned to TRA and TRB V and J templates and then assembled into clonotypes. Expanded or contracted clonotypes were those called significant by both edgeR and NoisET, with noise models trained on biological replicates. For edgeR calls, the cutoffs were a false discovery rate-adjusted p below 0.01 and a log2 fold-change threshold of 1. As an exploratory analysis of dynamics, max-normalized trajectories of the 1000 most abundant clonotypes were examined with PCA combined with hierarchical clustering. Separately sequenced CD4+ and CD8+ repertoires were used to assign a CD4 or CD8 phenotype to each responding clone. Using fastp trimming at Q25 and MiXCR clonotype assembly, TCRdb reanalyzed the public sequencing data and kept in-frame beta chains. Each CDR3 protein appears once, grouped with its most common genes and DNA. For this entry, the V and J calls and clone size follow TCRdb and not the study's own pipeline. The sample data list approximately 440,000 distinct CDR3 sequences, and 20% of these were observed just once. The ten largest clonotypes hold around 9.2% of the sample.

These data are taken from a study of T-cell memory formation after mild COVID-19 (dated by TCRdb to the early 2020s). Regarding the research as a whole: Most TCR sequence clusters were specific to one of the two donors. Longitudinal TCRalpha and TCRbeta repertoire sequencing tracked T-cell clones expanding and contracting after mild COVID-19 in a couple of donors. The cohort was made up of two young adult volunteers, one female and one male, who were previously healthy. Study-wide conclusions, independent of this receptor: Whether the second-wave clones peaking on day 37 were SARS-CoV-2 specific was not confirmed. Contracting CD4+ clones were found mainly in CM and EM memory subsets, while CD8+ clones were enriched in EMRA. Balanced CD4/CD8 phenotypes were observed for clones contracting from day 15 to 85, whereas a bias towards CD4+ was observed for a second wave of clones expanding from day 15 to 37. Some responding clones were detected in pre-infection memory, suggesting pre-existing cross-reactive memory T cells joined the SARS-CoV-2 response. The study included only a couple of mild cases, and larger cohorts that include severe cases with pre-infection samples were judged to be necessary.

V is reduced by 0 bases and J by 0 bases, leaving a spacing of 8 bases between them. CDR1 LNHNV and CDR2 YYDKDF were looked up in the germline V gene (reference sequence). Taken from cysteine to phenylalanine, the CDR3 has 15 residues. Only CDR3 DNA is held: 45 bases, read in frame from base 1. The TCR was taken from an adult woman who had mild COVID-19 (a few samples of this study predate the infection). The sample titles of this study are shuffled in the database, so cell type and time point are left out; the donor was told from shared clones. The sequencing input was PBMCs or a T cell subset sorted from them (not recorded which). The chain uses TRBV15 and TRBJ1-2; too little of a D gene remains to name it. The CDR3: CATSREPTANYGYTF. The bases read TGTGCCACCAGCAGAGAACCGACGGCTAACTATGGCTACACCTTC.